This T cell receptor (beta chain) was observed in a study of shared clonotypes between healthy human individuals. About this clone: Its antigen is not identified.

With 3 bases removed from V and 4 bases from J, the gap between germline ends came to 10 bases. Per the germline V gene, CDR1 is SGHKS and CDR2 is YYEKEE (reference sequence). This CDR3 comprises 13 residues. The protocol was immunoSEQ multiplex PCR, while the TCRdb copy is restricted to in-frame clones and leaves out a portion. This sample has about 2.4 million clones, with 93% found just once. General study points: In contrast to clonotypes shared by all four donors, non-shared clonotypes had lower generation probabilities. Read depth was anticipated to influence clonotype sharing among donors.

Sequenced: naive CD4+ T cells from PBMCs. The subset denotes: CD45RA+ positively selected. This sequence was found in a man younger than 35 in good health. Some clones in this sample may be carry-over from other donors' samples. The chain joins TRBV5-5 to TRBJ1-2; TRBD1 is a possible D gene (5 bases). The chain's CDR3 is CASSWGVAYGYTF. CDR3 DNA: TGTGCCAGCAGCTGGGGGGTTGCCTATGGCTACACCTTC. The entire variable domain, with the rest obtained from reference TRBV5-5 and TRBJ1-2, is as follows: DAGVTQSPTHLIKTRGQQVTLRCSPISGHKSVSWYQQVLGQGPQFIFQYYEKEERGRGNFPDRFSARQFPNYSSELNVNALLLGDSALYLCASSWGVAYGYTFGSGTRLTVV.